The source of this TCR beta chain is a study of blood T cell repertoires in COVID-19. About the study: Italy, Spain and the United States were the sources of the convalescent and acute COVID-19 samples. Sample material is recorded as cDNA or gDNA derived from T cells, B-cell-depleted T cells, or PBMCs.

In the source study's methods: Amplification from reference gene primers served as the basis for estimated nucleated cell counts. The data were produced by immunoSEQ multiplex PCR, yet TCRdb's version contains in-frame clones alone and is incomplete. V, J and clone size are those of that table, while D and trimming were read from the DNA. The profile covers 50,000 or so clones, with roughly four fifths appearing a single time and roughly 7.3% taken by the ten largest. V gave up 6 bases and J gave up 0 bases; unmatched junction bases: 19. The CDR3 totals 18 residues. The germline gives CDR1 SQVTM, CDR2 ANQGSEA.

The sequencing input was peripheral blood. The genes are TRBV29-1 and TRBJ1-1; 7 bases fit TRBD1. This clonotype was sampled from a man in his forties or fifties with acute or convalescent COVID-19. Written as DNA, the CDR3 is TGCAGCGTCCTACTTTTCAGCGCGCCGGGACAGATGAACACTGAAGCTTTCTTT. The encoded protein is CSVLLFSAPGQMNTEAFF.